Following are 9 T cell receptor beta chains from one sample sequenced in a study of blood T cell repertoires in COVID-19. Here immunoSEQ multiplex PCR was the method, and the copy in TCRdb shows in-frame clones only, minus some. Of tens of thousands of clones in the sample, about 81% were seen once. The specimen sequenced was peripheral blood. The source of these receptors is a human donor in a cohort sampled during active COVID-19.

The rearrangement uses TRBV11-2 and TRBJ2-7; possible D gene TRBD1, 5 bases. Germline lookup yields CDR1 SGHAT and CDR2 FQNNGV. The CDR3 loop spans 17 amino acids. V shed 5 bases and J shed 2 bases, with 22 bases lying between them. The CDR3 region is CASSPTQGAMGPYEQYF. The DNA for the CDR3 is TGTGCCAGCAGCCCAACCCAGGGCGCCATGGGCCCCTACGAGCAGTACTTC.

The V call is TRBV5-5, the J call TRBJ1-1; D is perhaps TRBD1 (6 bases). The V end lost 2 bases, the J end lost 10 bases, and 15 bases lay between the germline ends. Germline V gene data show CDR1 as SGHKS and CDR2 as YYEKEE (reference sequence). The CDR3 spans 13 residues. CDR3 protein: CASSLLTGSGAFF. For the CDR3, the DNA is TGTGCCAGCAGCTTACTTACAGGGTCAGGAGCTTTCTTT.

The chain employs TRBV29-1 and TRBJ2-3, with D perhaps matching TRBD2 (5 bases). The V gene lost 7 bases and the J gene lost 6 bases, with 11 bases spanning the gap. Per germline, CDR1 SQVTM and CDR2 ANQGSEA. This CDR3 region has 11 residues. The CDR3 protein is CSAFLADTQYF. The CDR3 DNA sequence: TGCAGCGCCTTTTTAGCGGATACGCAGTATTTT.

The chain recombines TRBV13 with TRBJ2-7, with TRBD2 as a possible D gene (5 bases). The ends were cut back, 0 bases at V and 2 bases at J, with 5 bases in the middle. The CDR3 loop spans 13 amino acids. The germline CDR1 and CDR2 sequences are PRHDT and FYEKMQ (reference sequence). The CDR3 sequence: CASSLGTTYEQYF. The CDR3 coding sequence is TGTGCCAGCAGCTTAGGGACTACCTACGAGCAGTACTTC. The full variable domain, in which reference TRBV13 and TRBJ2-7 provide the parts outside the CDR3, is AAGVIQSPRHLIKEKRETATLKCYPIPRHDTVYWYQQGPGQDPQFLISFYEKMQSDKGSIPDRFSAQQFSDYHSELNMSSLELGDSALYFCASSLGTTYEQYFGPGTRLTVT.

The chain employs TRBV28 and TRBJ1-6, with a weak D call TRBD1 (6 bases). CDR1 and CDR2 (germline): MDHEN, SYDVKM. This CDR3 has 16 amino acids. The V gene lost 10 bases and the J gene lost 9 bases, with 25 bases spanning the gap. The CDR3 DNA reads TGTGCCACCCTCCCGCCGCCTTCAGGGGCGGGTTCACCCCTCCACTTT. This sequence encodes CATLPPPSGAGSPLHF.

This rearrangement joins TRBV10-2 to TRBJ2-7, with 8 bases identical to TRBD2. In germline, CDR1 is WSHSY, CDR2 SAAADI. This CDR3 is built from 18 residues. V lost 2 bases to trimming and J lost 0 bases; unmatched junction nucleotides: 12. In DNA form, the CDR3 reads TGCGCCAGCAGTGAGAGGAATAGCGGGAAACTTAGCTCCTACGAGCAGTACTTC. Translating it yields CASSERNSGKLSSYEQYF.

The chain recombines TRBV18 with TRBJ2-7, with TRBD2 as a possible D gene (6 bases). The CDR3 spans 15 residues. Trimming removed 2 bases from V and 6 bases from J, with 17 bases in between. CDR1 and CDR2 (germline): KGHSH, LQKENI. CDR3 DNA: TGTGCCAGCTCACCAGGGAGGCAGGGAGTTGGCGAGCAGTACTTC. The encoded protein is CASSPGRQGVGEQYF.

The rearrangement uses TRBV19 and TRBJ2-3; TRBD2 might be the D (6 bases). CDR1 and CDR2 (germline): LNHDA, SQIVND (reference sequence). The CDR3 covers 15 residues. Between the trimmed V and J ends, which lost 5 bases and 2 bases, there was a span of 14 bases. This CDR3 reads CASSPRGLPTDTQYF. The CDR3, as DNA: TGTGCCAGTAGTCCACGGGGACTTCCCACAGATACGCAGTATTTT.

The rearrangement joins TRBV28 to TRBJ1-2; D remains ambiguous. Germline V lookup: CDR1 MDHEN, CDR2 SYDVKM. The CDR3 extends over 12 amino acids. V lost 3 bases to trimming and J lost 5 bases, with 7 bases between them. The CDR3 DNA is TGTGCCAGCAGTTTCGAGCCTTATGGCTACACCTTC. Its translation: CASSFEPYGYTF.